The 9 T cell receptor beta chains given below trace back to one sample, sequenced in a study of memory CD4+ T cells and cytomegalovirus serostatus. Single viable CD3+CD4+CD8-CD45RO+ cells were sorted as the memory CD4+ T cells. Only in-frame clones appear in the TCRdb table, and some are missing; sequencing was by immunoSEQ multiplex PCR. The sample includes around 50,000 clones, about 81% of them seen just once. Sequencing used memory CD4+ T cells from blood. All receptors come from an adult in good health and CMV-seronegative.

This rearrangement joins TRBV7-8 to TRBJ1-5; TRBD1 aligns across 7 bases. This CDR3 contains 15 residues. V lost 5 bases, J lost 3 bases, and 7 bases stayed unmatched. Per germline, CDR1 SGHVS and CDR2 FQNEAQ. As DNA, the CDR3 is TGTGCCAGCAGCCCTGACAGGGCGTTCAATCAGCCCCAGCATTTT. This sequence encodes CASSPDRAFNQPQHF.

The V call is TRBV27, the J call TRBJ1-5; 7 bases agree with TRBD1. V shed 3 bases, J shed 5 bases, and the junction held 4 bases outside the gene matches. Germline V gives CDR1 MNHEY, CDR2 SMNVEV (reference sequence). The CDR3 has 14 residues. The CDR3 region is CASSLTGYDQPQHF. The CDR3 region has the DNA TGTGCCAGCAGTTTGACAGGGTACGATCAGCCCCAGCATTTT.

In this sample, this clone turned up a few times. This chain connects TRBV6-5 to TRBJ2-7, with D perhaps assigned TRBD1 or TRBD2 (5 bases each). The V end lost 4 bases, the J end lost 1 base, and 8 bases lay between the germline ends. CDR1 MNHEY and CDR2 SVGAGI come from the germline V gene. CDR3 length equals 13 residues. Written as DNA, the CDR3 is TGTGCCAGCAGTTTCGGGGCTTCCTACGAGCAGTACTTC. As protein: CASSFGASYEQYF.

V gene TRBV7-3 combines with J gene TRBJ2-2; 8 bases match TRBD1. Germline lookup yields CDR1 SGHTA and CDR2 FQGTGA. Losses at the gene ends were 5 bases for V and 4 bases for J; bases not matched to a gene: 9. The CDR3 length is 16 residues. CDR3 in amino acids: CASSPSDRVGTGELFF. CDR3 coding DNA: TGTGCCAGCAGCCCCTCGGACAGGGTTGGCACCGGGGAGCTGTTTTTT. Full variable domain (remainder filled in from reference TRBV7-3 and TRBJ2-2): GAGVSQTPSNKVTEKGKYVELRCDPISGHTALYWYRQSLGQGPEFLIYFQGTGAADDSGLPNDRFFAVRPEGSVSTLKIQRTERGDSAVYLCASSPSDRVGTGELFFGEGSRLTVL.

This clone was seen a handful of times. The chain has TRBV18 and TRBJ2-7; the D gene is possibly TRBD2 (5 bases). V lost 1 base to trimming and J lost 3 bases, with 16 bases between them. Germline-derived CDR1 and CDR2 are KGHSH and LQKENI. The CDR3 consists of 16 residues. The CDR3: CASSPRLVGRVYEQYF. In nucleotides, the CDR3 is TGTGCCAGCTCACCACGGCTTGTGGGGAGAGTCTACGAGCAGTACTTC.

In its sample, this clone was seen a few times. The genes are TRBV9 and TRBJ1-1, with D possibly matching TRBD1 (5 bases). The CDR3 is 13 amino acids. The ends were cut back, 8 bases at V and 0 bases at J, with 11 bases in the middle. Germline lookup yields CDR1 SGDLS and CDR2 YYNGEE. The CDR3 nucleotides are TGTGCCAGTGCCCAGGGTATGAACACTGAAGCTTTCTTT. It translates to CASAQGMNTEAFF. Together with reference TRBV9 and TRBJ1-1, the CDR3 gives the full variable domain: DSGVTQTPKHLITATGQRVTLRCSPRSGDLSVYWYQQSLDQGLQFLIQYYNGEERAKGNILERFSAQQFPDLHSELNLSSLELGDSALYFCASAQGMNTEAFFGQGTRLTVV.

The rearrangement uses TRBV19 and TRBJ1-5, with TRBD1 identical over 11 bases. This CDR3 is 16 amino acids long. Losses at the gene ends were 4 bases for V and 6 bases for J; bases not matched to a gene: 8. Germline V gene data show CDR1 as LNHDA and CDR2 as SQIVND (reference sequence). In DNA, the CDR3 is TGTGCCAGTAGTAACCGGGGACAGGGGGTCAGTCAGCCCCAGCATTTT. As protein: CASSNRGQGVSQPQHF.

V and J are TRBV7-2 and TRBJ1-2; D uncertain. CDR1 and CDR2 (germline): SGHTA, FQGNSA. V lost 5 bases and J lost 0, with 7 bases in between. The CDR3 runs to 13 residues. The CDR3, as DNA: TGTGCCAGCAGCCATCAGGCTAACTATGGCTACACCTTC. It yields the protein CASSHQANYGYTF. Complete variable domain (other parts from reference TRBV7-2 and TRBJ1-2): GAGVSQSPSNKVTEKGKDVELRCDPISGHTALYWYRQSLGQGLEFLIYFQGNSAPDKSGLPSDRFSAERTGGSVSTLTIQRTQQEDSAVYLCASSHQANYGYTFGSGTRLTVV.

A few counts support this clone. For the CDR3, the DNA is TGTGCCAGTACCCTGAGTGGGTTGGTTAACACTGAAGCTTTCTTT. Its translation is CASTLSGLVNTEAFF. V usage is TRBV19 and J usage is TRBJ1-1; D is undetermined. V was clipped by 7 bases and J by 2 bases, with 17 bases between them. This CDR3 region has 15 residues. The germline V gene encodes CDR1 LNHDA and CDR2 SQIVND (reference sequence).